The 2 T cell receptor beta chains below come from one sample, sequenced in a study of T cells in Graves' hyperthyroidism and ophthalmopathy. Amplified TCR beta CDR3 regions came from RNA transcripts. Carried out on the TCR CDR3, a first-round RT-PCR used the HTBI primer set. TCRdb itself ran the multiplex PCR reads through MiXCR, one entry per CDR3 protein. The data show roughly 250,000 distinct CDR3 sequences, 16% seen once. What was sequenced was blood. The receptor source for this set is a young woman with Graves' ophthalmopathy.

Many counts were recorded for this clonotype. V is TRBV15 and J is TRBJ1-4; D gene ambiguous. V was pared by 0 bases and J by 0 bases, with 8 bases between. The germline V gene encodes CDR1 LNHNV and CDR2 YYDKDF (reference sequence). The CDR3 contains 16 residues. The CDR3 loop is CATSRDSGATNEKLFF. As DNA, the CDR3 is TGTGCCACCAGCAGAGATTCAGGAGCAACTAATGAAAAACTGTTTTTT.

This clonotype was seen many times. This chain links TRBV18 with TRBJ1-2; D not certain. V was pared by 3 bases and J by 2 bases, with 10 bases between. Germline assignment: CDR1 KGHSH and CDR2 LQKENI. This CDR3 contains 14 residues. CDR3 bases: TGTGCCAGCTCACCGCCAGGATCAAACTATGGCTACACCTTC. Its protein is CASSPPGSNYGYTF.